A selection of T cell receptor beta chains follows, all from one sample in a study of OX40 agonist ivuxolimab in advanced cancers. Sequencing was performed with immunoSEQ multiplex PCR; in TCRdb, only in-frame clones are kept and a portion is missing. The sample contains approximately 45,000 clones, around 94% of which appear only once. The sequencing here drew on CD4+ or CD8+ T cells sorted from blood, taken in a trial of the OX40 agonist ivuxolimab. The origin of the receptors is an adult with an advanced solid tumor such as melanoma, head and neck, liver or kidney cancer. Both conserved end residues are part of each CDR3. D genes are given only for firm matches. The size field is filled for only some rows; it gives once, few, many or a size class.

J | V | size | D | DNA | CDR3
TRBJ2-7 | TRBV27 | . | . | TGTGCCAGCAGTTTAATCCTCGGAGCGCTTTACGAGCAGTACTTC | CASSLILGALYEQYF
TRBJ1-2 | TRBV5-6 | . | . | TGTGCCAGCAGTGGGGGTGCCATGGAACACAACTATGGCTACACCTTC | CASSGGAMEHNYGYTF
TRBJ2-2 | TRBV6-8 | . | . | TGTGCCAGCAGTTACTCGGGACCGATATCGAACACCGGGGAGCTGTTTTTT | CASSYSGPISNTGELFF
TRBJ2-2 | TRBV18 | . | . | TGTGCCAGCTCACCCCTCGACGACTCCACCGGGGAGCTGTTTTTT | CASSPLDDSTGELFF
TRBJ2-7 | TRBV19 | . | TRBD2 | TGTGCCAGTAGTATCTTAGCGGGAGACTACGAGCAGTACTTC | CASSILAGDYEQYF
TRBJ1-1 | TRBV2 | . | . | TGTGCCAGCAGTGTCGGGGGCTCGGGCACTGAAGCTTTCTTT | CASSVGGSGTEAFF
TRBJ2-3 | TRBV7-3 | . | TRBD2 | TGTGCCAGCAGCTCCCCCGTAGCGGGAACCACAGATACGCAGTATTTT | CASSSPVAGTTDTQYF
TRBJ2-7 | TRBV6-1 | . | TRBD1 | TGTGCCAGCAGGACAGGGGGCTACGAGCAGTACTTC | CASRTGGYEQYF
TRBJ1-5 | TRBV7-9 | few | . | TGTGCCAGCAGCTTAGGTGGGGCTAGCAATCAGCCCCAGCATTTT | CASSLGGASNQPQHF
TRBJ1-2 | TRBV30 | . | . | TGTGCCTGGAGTTACGCTGATGGCTACACCTTC | CAWSYADGYTF
TRBJ2-7 | TRBV29-1 | . | . | TGCAGCGTTGAAGTTGACTACGAGCAGTACTTC | CSVEVDYEQYF
TRBJ2-1 | TRBV27 | few | TRBD2 | TGTGCCAGCAGTTTGGGGACGGGGGGGGTCAATGAGCAGTTCTTC | CASSLGTGGVNEQFF
TRBJ2-7 | TRBV5-4 | . | TRBD1 | TGTGCCAGCAGCCAAGATTTCGGACAGGGCTACGAGCAGTACTTC | CASSQDFGQGYEQYF
TRBJ2-3 | TRBV7-8 | . | . | TGTGCCAGCAGCCCCTGGAGGGTGGGGTCAGATACGCAGTATTTT | CASSPWRVGSDTQYF
TRBJ1-2 | TRBV9 | . | TRBD1 | TGTGCCAGCAGCGTAGGATCGAGACAGGGCCGGGATGGCTACACCTTC | CASSVGSRQGRDGYTF
TRBJ1-1 | TRBV19 | . | . | TGTGCCAGTAGTATCGGACACAACCTGAACACTGAAGCTTTCTTT | CASSIGHNLNTEAFF
TRBJ2-3 | TRBV6-1 | . | TRBD1 | TGTGCCAGCAGTGAGTTGGCAGGGGGCCCCCAAGATACGCAGTATTTT | CASSELAGGPQDTQYF
TRBJ2-5 | TRBV4-1 | . | TRBD1 | TGCGCCAGCAGCCAATTGACAGGGGGCCAAGAGACCCAGTACTTC | CASSQLTGGQETQYF
TRBJ1-5 | TRBV27 | . | TRBD1 | TGTGCCAGCAGTTTTGCAGGGGGCGGGCAGCCCCAGCATTTT | CASSFAGGGQPQHF
TRBJ2-2 | TRBV7-6 | . | TRBD2 | TGTGCCAGCAGCTTAAGTGGGAAGTTACTAGCGGAGAACACCGGGGAGCTGTTTTTT | CASSLSGKLLAENTGELFF
TRBJ2-7 | TRBV30 | . | TRBD2 | TGTGCCTGGAGATCAGAGGGACTAGCGGGATACTCCTACGAGCAGTACTTC | CAWRSEGLAGYSYEQYF
TRBJ2-7 | TRBV13 | once | . | TGTGCCAGCAGCCCTGGACGGGCCGTCTCCTACGAGCAGTACTTC | CASSPGRAVSYEQYF
TRBJ2-5 | TRBV27 | . | . | TGTGCCAGCAGTTTTGTTCCCAGGGGGACCCAGTACTTC | CASSFVPRGTQYF
TRBJ2-7 | TRBV13 | . | TRBD2 | TGTGCCAGCAGCTGGGGACTAGCGGGAGGGCCTGAAGAGCAGTACTTC | CASSWGLAGGPEEQYF
TRBJ2-4 | TRBV27 | . | . | TGTGCCAGCAGCCTGGGGGACGGGACCAAAAACATTCAGTACTTC | CASSLGDGTKNIQYF
TRBJ1-5 | TRBV4-1 | . | . | TGCGCCAGCAGCCAAGGAGGTATCGGCAATCAGCCCCAGCATTTT | CASSQGGIGNQPQHF
TRBJ2-1 | TRBV7-6 | . | . | TGTGCCAGCAGCTTAGCACCCTATCTAGTCAATGAGCAGTTCTTC | CASSLAPYLVNEQFF
TRBJ2-2 | TRBV27 | few | TRBD1 | TGTGCCAGCAGACCAGGGACAGCCACCGGGGAGCTGTTTTTT | CASRPGTATGELFF
TRBJ1-5 | TRBV19 | . | . | TGTGCCAGTAGTCATCAGGGGCAGTTTCAGCCCCAGCATTTT | CASSHQGQFQPQHF
TRBJ2-3 | TRBV4-3 | . | . | TGCGCCAGCAGCCAAGGGGCAGGAGGTGGGGGCACAGATACGCAGTATTTT | CASSQGAGGGGTDTQYF
TRBJ2-1 | TRBV19 | . | . | TGTGCCAGTAGCCAAACTAGGGGGAGGCCGTGGAATGAGCAGTTCTTC | CASSQTRGRPWNEQFF
TRBJ2-2 | TRBV14 | . | . | TGTGCCAGCAGCCAAGATCTTTGGGTGAACACCGGGGAGCTGTTTTTT | CASSQDLWVNTGELFF
TRBJ2-5 | TRBV6-6 | . | TRBD2 | TGTGCCAGCAGTTACGGGCTAGCGGGGGAAGAGACCCAGTACTTC | CASSYGLAGEETQYF
TRBJ2-3 | TRBV9 | . | . | TGTGCCAGCAGCGCAACTCTCGACAGATTCGATACGCAGTATTTT | CASSATLDRFDTQYF
TRBJ2-5 | TRBV27 | . | . | TGTGCCAGCAGTTATTTCGGGGGCCCAAATATCCAAGAGACCCAGTACTTC | CASSYFGGPNIQETQYF
TRBJ1-1 | TRBV6-5 | . | TRBD1 | TGTGCCAGCACTCTGGACAGGGGTTCGGGCACTGAAGCTTTCTTT | CASTLDRGSGTEAFF
TRBJ2-7 | TRBV7-3 | . | . | TGTGCCAGCAGCTGGGGAGGCAGCTACGAGCAGTACTTC | CASSWGGSYEQYF
TRBJ2-7 | TRBV10-3 | . | TRBD1 | TGTGCCATCAGTGAGTGGGGACAGGGCCCCTACGAGCAGTACTTC | CAISEWGQGPYEQYF
TRBJ2-5 | TRBV9 | once | TRBD1 | TGTGCCAGCAGCGGTGGACAACAAACTCCAAGGACAGGGGCAGAGACCCAGTACTTC | CASSGGQQTPRTGAETQYF
TRBJ2-3 | TRBV7-3 | . | . | TGTGCCAGCAGCCCACAGGGAGATACGCAGTATTTT | CASSPQGDTQYF
TRBJ2-1 | TRBV6-4 | . | . | TGTGCCAGCAGTCCGGCGATGTGGGCATACAATGAGCAGTTCTTC | CASSPAMWAYNEQFF
TRBJ2-7 | TRBV4-3 | . | TRBD2 | TGCGCCAGCAGCCAAGGAAGCGGGAGCTTCTCCGAGCAGTACTTC | CASSQGSGSFSEQYF
TRBJ1-3 | TRBV6-5 | . | . | TGTGCCAGCAGTACGGGTGGGACTGGAAACACCATATATTTT | CASSTGGTGNTIYF
TRBJ1-2 | TRBV9 | . | TRBD1 | TGTGCCAGCAGCGCCGGGACAGGGGGCGTTTTAGGGTTTTATGGCTACACCTTC | CASSAGTGGVLGFYGYTF
TRBJ1-4 | TRBV27 | . | . | TGTGCCAGCCCCCCGGGTGGCAGGAGGGGCGGAAGGGGCACTAATGAAAAACTGTTTTTT | CASPPGGRRGGRGTNEKLFF
TRBJ2-1 | TRBV21-1 | . | . | TGTGCCAGCAGCAAACCTAGGAGCGGGTCCTACAATGAGCAGTTCTTC | CASSKPRSGSYNEQFF
TRBJ2-1 | TRBV28 | . | . | TGTGCCAGCAGCCCGGGACATAAGGTGCATGAGCAGTTCTTC | CASSPGHKVHEQFF
TRBJ1-1 | TRBV9 | . | . | TGTGCCAGCAGCGAGGGAGGTGGAGGGGCCGGCACTGAAGCTTTCTTT | CASSEGGGGAGTEAFF
TRBJ2-2 | TRBV18 | . | TRBD2 | TGTGCCAGCTCACCTCTAGCGGGAAAGGCCGACACCGGGGAGCTGTTTTTT | CASSPLAGKADTGELFF
TRBJ2-7 | TRBV6-1 | . | . | TGTGCCAGCAGGGAGAGGGGTCACTACGAGCAGTACTTC | CASRERGHYEQYF
TRBJ2-7 | TRBV20-1 | . | . | TGCAGTGCTAGAGATTTGGGCGAGCAGTACTTC | CSARDLGEQYF
TRBJ2-2 | TRBV5-6 | . | . | TGTGCCAGCAGCGACGGGAACACCGGGGAGCTGTTTTTT | CASSDGNTGELFF
TRBJ1-2 | TRBV9 | . | . | TGTGCCAGCAGCGTAGATCGAGGGGTCTATGGCTACACCTTC | CASSVDRGVYGYTF
TRBJ2-2 | TRBV5-1 | . | . | TGCGCCAGCAGCCTCGGGACTGAAGAGGGGGAGCTGTTTTTT | CASSLGTEEGELFF
TRBJ2-1 | TRBV13 | . | TRBD1 | TGTGCCAGCAGCTTACGAACAGGGGAGAATGAGCAGTTCTTC | CASSLRTGENEQFF
TRBJ1-4 | TRBV2 | . | TRBD1 | TGTGCCAGCAGTGAACGGACAGGGTATGATGAAAAACTGTTTTTT | CASSERTGYDEKLFF
TRBJ2-2 | TRBV9 | . | TRBD2 | TGTGCCAGCAGGCGGAGCGGGGGGAACACCGGGGAGCTGTTTTTT | CASRRSGGNTGELFF
TRBJ1-1 | TRBV5-1 | . | . | TGCGCCAGCAGCTCCCCCCGTGGGACACCCCCCTTGAACACTGAAGCTTTCTTT | CASSSPRGTPPLNTEAFF